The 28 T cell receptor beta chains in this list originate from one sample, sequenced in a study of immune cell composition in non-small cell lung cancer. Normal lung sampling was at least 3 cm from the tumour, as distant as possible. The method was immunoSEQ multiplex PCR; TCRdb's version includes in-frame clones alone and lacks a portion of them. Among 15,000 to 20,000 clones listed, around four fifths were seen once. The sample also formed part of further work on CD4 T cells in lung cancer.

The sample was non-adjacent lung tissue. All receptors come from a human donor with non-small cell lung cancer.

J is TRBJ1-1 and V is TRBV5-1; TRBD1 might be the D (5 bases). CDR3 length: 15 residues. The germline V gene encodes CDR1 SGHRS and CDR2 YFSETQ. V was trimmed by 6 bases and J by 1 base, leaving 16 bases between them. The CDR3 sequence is CASNPLAGSNTEAFF. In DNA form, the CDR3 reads TGCGCCAGCAACCCCCTCGCAGGGTCGAACACTGAAGCTTTCTTT.

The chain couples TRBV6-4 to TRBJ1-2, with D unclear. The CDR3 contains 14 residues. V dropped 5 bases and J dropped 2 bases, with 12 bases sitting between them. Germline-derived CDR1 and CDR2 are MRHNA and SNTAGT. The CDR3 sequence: CASSNREGNYGYTF. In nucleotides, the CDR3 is TGTGCCAGCAGTAACCGGGAAGGGAACTATGGCTACACCTTC.

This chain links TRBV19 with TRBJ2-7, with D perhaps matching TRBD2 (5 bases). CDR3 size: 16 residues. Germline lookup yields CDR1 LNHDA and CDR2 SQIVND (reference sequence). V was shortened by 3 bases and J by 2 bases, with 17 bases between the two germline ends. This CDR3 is CASSITGSTRAYEQYF. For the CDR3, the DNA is TGTGCCAGTAGTATCACGGGGTCTACAAGAGCCTACGAGCAGTACTTC.

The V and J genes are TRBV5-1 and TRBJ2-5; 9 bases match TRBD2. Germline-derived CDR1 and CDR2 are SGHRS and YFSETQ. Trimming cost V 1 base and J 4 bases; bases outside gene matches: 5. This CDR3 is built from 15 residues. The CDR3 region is CASSLNARGGETQYF. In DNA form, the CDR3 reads TGCGCCAGCAGCTTGAATGCGCGGGGGGGAGAGACCCAGTACTTC.

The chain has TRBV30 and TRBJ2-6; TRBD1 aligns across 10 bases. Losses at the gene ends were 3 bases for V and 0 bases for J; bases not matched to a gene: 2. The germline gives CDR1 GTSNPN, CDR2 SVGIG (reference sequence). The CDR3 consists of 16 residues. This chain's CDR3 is CAWRGQGSSGANVLTF. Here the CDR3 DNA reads TGTGCCTGGAGGGGACAGGGGAGCTCTGGGGCCAACGTCCTGACTTTC.

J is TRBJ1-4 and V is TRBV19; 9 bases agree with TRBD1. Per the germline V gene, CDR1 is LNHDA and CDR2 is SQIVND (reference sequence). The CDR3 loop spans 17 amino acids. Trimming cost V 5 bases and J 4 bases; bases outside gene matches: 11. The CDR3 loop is CASSLPRGTGINEKLFF. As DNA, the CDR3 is TGTGCCAGTAGTCTACCCCGGGGGACAGGGATTAATGAAAAACTGTTTTTT.

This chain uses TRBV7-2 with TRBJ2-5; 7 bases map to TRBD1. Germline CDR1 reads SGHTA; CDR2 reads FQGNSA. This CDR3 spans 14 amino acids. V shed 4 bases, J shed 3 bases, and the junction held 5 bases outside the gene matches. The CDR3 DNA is TGTGCCAGCAGCTATAACAGGGGAAAAGAGACCCAGTACTTC. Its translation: CASSYNRGKETQYF. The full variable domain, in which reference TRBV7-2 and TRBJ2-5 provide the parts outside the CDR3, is GAGVSQSPSNKVTEKGKDVELRCDPISGHTALYWYRQSLGQGLEFLIYFQGNSAPDKSGLPSDRFSAERTGGSVSTLTIQRTQQEDSAVYLCASSYNRGKETQYFGPGTRLLVL.

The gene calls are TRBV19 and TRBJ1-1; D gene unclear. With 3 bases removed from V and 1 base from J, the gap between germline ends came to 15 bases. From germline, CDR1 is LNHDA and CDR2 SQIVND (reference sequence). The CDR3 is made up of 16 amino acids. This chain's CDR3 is CASSIQGYTSNTEAFF. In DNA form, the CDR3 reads TGTGCCAGTAGTATTCAAGGATATACTTCGAACACTGAAGCTTTCTTT.

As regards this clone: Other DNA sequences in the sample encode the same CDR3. CDR3 DNA: TGCAGCGTTGATGGGACAGGGAGGGAGCAGTACTTC. Protein product: CSVDGTGREQYF. The rearrangement uses TRBV29-1 and TRBJ2-7; 9 bases are a match to TRBD1. J lost 7 bases, V lost 3 bases, and 4 bases had no gene match. CDR3 length equals 12 residues. Germline CDR1 and CDR2: SQVTM and ANQGSEA.

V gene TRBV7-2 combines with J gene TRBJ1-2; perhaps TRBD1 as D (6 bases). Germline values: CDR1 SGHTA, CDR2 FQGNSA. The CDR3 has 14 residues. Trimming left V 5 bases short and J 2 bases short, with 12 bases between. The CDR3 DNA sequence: TGTGCCAGCAGCCCGGGGAGGGGGAACTATGGCTACACCTTC. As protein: CASSPGRGNYGYTF.

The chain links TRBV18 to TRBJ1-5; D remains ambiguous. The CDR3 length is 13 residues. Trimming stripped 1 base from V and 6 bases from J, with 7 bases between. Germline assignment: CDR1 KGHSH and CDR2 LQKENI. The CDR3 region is CASSPLSTQPQHF. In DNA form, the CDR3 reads TGTGCCAGCTCACCACTTTCGACTCAGCCCCAGCATTTT.

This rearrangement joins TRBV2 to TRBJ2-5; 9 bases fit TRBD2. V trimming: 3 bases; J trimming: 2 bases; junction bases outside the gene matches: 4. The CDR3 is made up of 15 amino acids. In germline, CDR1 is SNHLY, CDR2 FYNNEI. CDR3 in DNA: TGTGCCAGCAGTGACCCAGCGGGGGGTCAAGAGACCCAGTACTTC. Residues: CASSDPAGGQETQYF.

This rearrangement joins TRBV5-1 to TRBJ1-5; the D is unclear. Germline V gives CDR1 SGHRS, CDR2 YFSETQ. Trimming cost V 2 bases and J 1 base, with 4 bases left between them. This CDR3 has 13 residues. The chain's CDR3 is CASSFDSNQPQHF. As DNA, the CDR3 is TGCGCCAGCAGCTTCGACAGCAATCAGCCCCAGCATTTT.

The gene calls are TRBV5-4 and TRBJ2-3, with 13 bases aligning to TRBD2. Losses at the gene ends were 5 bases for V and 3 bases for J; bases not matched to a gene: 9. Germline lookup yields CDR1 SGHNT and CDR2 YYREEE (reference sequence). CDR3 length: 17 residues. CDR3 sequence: CASRAPGGLAGTDTQYF. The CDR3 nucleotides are TGTGCCAGCAGGGCGCCCGGGGGACTAGCGGGGACAGATACGCAGTATTTT. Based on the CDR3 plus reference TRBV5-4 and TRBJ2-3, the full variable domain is ETGVTQSPTHLIKTRGQQVTLRCSSQSGHNTVSWYQQALGQGPQFIFQYYREEENGRGNFPPRFSGLQFPNYSSELNVNALELDDSALYLCASRAPGGLAGTDTQYFGPGTRLTVL.

The CDR3 DNA follows: TGTGCCAGCTCACTTAATCCGGGACAGTCCATCTACGAGCAGTACTTC. It encodes CASSLNPGQSIYEQYF. The rearrangement joins TRBV18 to TRBJ2-7, with 7 bases identical to TRBD1. The CDR3 is made up of 16 amino acids. Germline V gene lookup returns CDR1 KGHSH and CDR2 LQKENI. J was trimmed by 3 bases and V by 4 bases; bases with no gene match: 12.

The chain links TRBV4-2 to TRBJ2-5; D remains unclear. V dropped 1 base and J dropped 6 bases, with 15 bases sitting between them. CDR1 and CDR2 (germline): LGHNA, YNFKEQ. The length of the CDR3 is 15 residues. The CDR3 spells CASSQGHPLAQTQYF. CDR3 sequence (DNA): TGTGCCAGCAGCCAAGGTCACCCTTTGGCCCAGACCCAGTACTTC.

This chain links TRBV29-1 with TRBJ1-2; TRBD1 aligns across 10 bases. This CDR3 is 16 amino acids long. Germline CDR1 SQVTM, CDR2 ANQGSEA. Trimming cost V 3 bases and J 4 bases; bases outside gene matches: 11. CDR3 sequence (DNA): TGCAGCGTTGAGCTACGCGGGACAGGGGTAGGCTATGGCTACACCTTC. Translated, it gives CSVELRGTGVGYGYTF.

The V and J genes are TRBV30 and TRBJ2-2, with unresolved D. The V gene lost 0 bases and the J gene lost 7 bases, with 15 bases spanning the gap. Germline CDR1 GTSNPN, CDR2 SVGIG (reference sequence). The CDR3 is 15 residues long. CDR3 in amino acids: CAWSVRHTVVGELFF. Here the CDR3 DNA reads TGTGCCTGGAGTGTAAGACATACAGTTGTCGGGGAGCTGTTTTTT.

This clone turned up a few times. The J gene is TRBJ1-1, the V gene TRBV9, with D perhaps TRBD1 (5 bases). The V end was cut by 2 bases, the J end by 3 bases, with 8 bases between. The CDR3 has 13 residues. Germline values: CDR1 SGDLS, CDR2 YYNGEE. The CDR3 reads CASSVQGDTEAFF. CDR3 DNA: TGTGCCAGCAGCGTCCAGGGAGACACTGAAGCTTTCTTT.

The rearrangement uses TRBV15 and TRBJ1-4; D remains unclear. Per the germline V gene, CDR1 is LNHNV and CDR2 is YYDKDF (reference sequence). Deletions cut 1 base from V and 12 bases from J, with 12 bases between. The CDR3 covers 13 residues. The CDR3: CATSRGRNEELFF. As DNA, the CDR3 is TGTGCCACCAGCAGAGGTCGAAATGAGGAACTGTTTTTT. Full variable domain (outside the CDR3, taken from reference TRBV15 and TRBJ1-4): DAMVIQNPRYQVTQFGKPVTLSCSQTLNHNVMYWYQQKSSQAPKLLFHYYDKDFNNEADTPDNFQSRRPNTSFCFLDIRSPGLGDTAMYLCATSRGRNEELFFGSGTQLSVL.

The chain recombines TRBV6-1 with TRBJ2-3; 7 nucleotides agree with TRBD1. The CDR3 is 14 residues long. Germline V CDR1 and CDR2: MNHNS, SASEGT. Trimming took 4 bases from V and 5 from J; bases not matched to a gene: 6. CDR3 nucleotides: TGTGCCAGCAGTGGACGACAGGGTTTAGATACGCAGTATTTT. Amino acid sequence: CASSGRQGLDTQYF.

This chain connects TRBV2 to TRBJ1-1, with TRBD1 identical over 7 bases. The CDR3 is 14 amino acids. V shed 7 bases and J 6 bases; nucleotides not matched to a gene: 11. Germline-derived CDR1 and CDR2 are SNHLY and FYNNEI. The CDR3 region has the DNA TGTGCCAGCAAAGAATCGGACAGGCTAGCTGAAGCTTTCTTT. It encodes CASKESDRLAEAFF.

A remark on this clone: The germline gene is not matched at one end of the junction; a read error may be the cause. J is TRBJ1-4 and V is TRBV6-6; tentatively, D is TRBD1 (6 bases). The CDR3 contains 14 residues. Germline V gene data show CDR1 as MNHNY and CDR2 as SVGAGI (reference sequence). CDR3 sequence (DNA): TGTGCCAGCAATTACAGGGCTTCTAATGAAAAACTGTTTTTT. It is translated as CASNYRASNEKLFF.

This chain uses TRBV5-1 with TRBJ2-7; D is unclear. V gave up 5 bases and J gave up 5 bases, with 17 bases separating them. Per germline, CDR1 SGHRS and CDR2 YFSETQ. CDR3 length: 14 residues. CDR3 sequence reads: CASSDGTSWDEQYF. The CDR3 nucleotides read TGCGCCAGCAGTGACGGAACCTCTTGGGACGAGCAGTACTTC.

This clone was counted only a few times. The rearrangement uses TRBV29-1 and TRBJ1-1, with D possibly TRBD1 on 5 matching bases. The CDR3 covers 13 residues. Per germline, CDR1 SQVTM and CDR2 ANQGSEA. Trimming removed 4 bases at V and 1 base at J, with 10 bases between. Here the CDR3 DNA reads TGCAGCGTTGCGGAAGGGACGAACACTGAAGCTTTCTTT. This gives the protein CSVAEGTNTEAFF.

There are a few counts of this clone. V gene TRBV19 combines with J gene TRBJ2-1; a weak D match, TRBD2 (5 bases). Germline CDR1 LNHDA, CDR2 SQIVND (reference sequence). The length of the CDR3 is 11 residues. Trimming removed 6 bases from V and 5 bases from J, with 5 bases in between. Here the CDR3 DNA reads TGTGCCAGTAGACTAGACAATGAGCAGTTCTTC. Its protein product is CASRLDNEQFF.

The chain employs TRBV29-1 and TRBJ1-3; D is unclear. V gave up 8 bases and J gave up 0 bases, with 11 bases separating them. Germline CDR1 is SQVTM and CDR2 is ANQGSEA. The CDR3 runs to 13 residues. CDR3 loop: CSIKSSSGNTIYF. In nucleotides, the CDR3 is TGCAGCATAAAGAGCAGCTCTGGAAACACCATATATTTT.

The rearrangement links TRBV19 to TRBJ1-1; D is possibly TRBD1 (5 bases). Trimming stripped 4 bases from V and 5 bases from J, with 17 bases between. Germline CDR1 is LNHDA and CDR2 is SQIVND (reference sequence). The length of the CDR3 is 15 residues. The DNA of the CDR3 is TGTGCCAGTAGTAACGCCCCCGGGGGTGGGACTGAAGCTTTCTTT. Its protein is CASSNAPGGGTEAFF.